This T cell receptor (beta chain) was sequenced during a study of CD8+CD57+ T cells in acquired aplastic anemia. The wider study: Recorded DNA amounts for sorted CD4+ and CD8+ cells had an average of 3.2 ug. Study results and limitations: Patients versus controls showed no significant CD8+ Simpson's diversity difference. Patients and controls had in common twenty-nine CD8+ CDR3 sequences.

The germline V gene encodes CDR1 SEHNR and CDR2 FQNEAQ (reference sequence). The CDR3 length is 15 residues. Trimming took off 2 bases at V and 0 bases at J, with 10 bases between the two ends. Concerning this clonotype: What it binds is unknown.

Template material for TCR beta VDJ and CDR3 profiling consisted of genomic DNA. TCRdb reprocessed the reads via MiXCR and lists one record per CDR3 protein. The sample holds approximately 200,000 distinct CDR3 sequences, 54% seen once. The sequencing input was sorted CD4+, CD8+, or CD8+CD57+ T cells (not recorded which) from PBMCs. The receptor's source is a human donor in good health, serving as a control. The J gene is TRBJ1-2, the V gene TRBV7-9; D is possibly TRBD1 (6 bases). CDR3 DNA: TGTGCCAGCAGCTTAACAGGGCCTGCTAACTATGGCTACACCTTC. This translates into CASSLTGPANYGYTF.